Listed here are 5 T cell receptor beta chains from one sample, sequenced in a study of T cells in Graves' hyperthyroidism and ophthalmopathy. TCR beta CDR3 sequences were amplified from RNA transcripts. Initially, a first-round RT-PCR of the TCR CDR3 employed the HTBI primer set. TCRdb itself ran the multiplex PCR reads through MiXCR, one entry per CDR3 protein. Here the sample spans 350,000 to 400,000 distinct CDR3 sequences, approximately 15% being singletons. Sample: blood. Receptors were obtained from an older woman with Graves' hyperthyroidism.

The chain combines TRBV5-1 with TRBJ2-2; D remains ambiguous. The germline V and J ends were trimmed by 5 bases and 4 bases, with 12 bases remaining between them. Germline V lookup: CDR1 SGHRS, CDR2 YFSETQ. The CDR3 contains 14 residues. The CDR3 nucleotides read TGCGCCAGCAGGGAGCAATGGGGCACCGGGGAGCTGTTTTTT. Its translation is CASREQWGTGELFF.

This chain's CDR3 is CASSDLDRGRVGYGYTF. CDR3 bases: TGTGCCAGCAGTGACCTGGACAGGGGGCGCGTTGGCTATGGCTACACCTTC. V usage is TRBV6-1 and J usage is TRBJ1-2; 11 bases match TRBD1. The germline gives CDR1 MNHNS, CDR2 SASEGT. This CDR3 region has 17 residues. The junction had 10 bases not matched to a gene; V was cut back by 3 bases and J by 4 bases.

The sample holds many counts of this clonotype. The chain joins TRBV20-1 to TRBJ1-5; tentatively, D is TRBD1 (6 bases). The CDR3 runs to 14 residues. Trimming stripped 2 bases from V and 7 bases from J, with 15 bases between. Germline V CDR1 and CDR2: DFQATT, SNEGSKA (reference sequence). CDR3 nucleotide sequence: TGCAGTGCTAGACCTAGACAGGATGGACAGCCCCAGCATTTT. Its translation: CSARPRQDGQPQHF.

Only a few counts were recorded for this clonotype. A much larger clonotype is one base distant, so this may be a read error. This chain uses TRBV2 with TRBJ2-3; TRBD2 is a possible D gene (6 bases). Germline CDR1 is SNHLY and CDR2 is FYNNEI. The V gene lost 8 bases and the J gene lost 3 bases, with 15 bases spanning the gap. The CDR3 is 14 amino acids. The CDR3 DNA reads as TGTGCCAGCGGTGCGAGACTAGAGACAGATACGCAGTATTTT. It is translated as CASGARLETDTQYF.

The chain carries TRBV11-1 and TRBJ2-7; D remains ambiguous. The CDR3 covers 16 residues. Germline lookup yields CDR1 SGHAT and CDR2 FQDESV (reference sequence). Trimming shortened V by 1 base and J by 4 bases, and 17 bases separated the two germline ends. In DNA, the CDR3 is TGTGCCAGCAGCTTAGAGTCGCGACTTCTCGTTTACGAGCAGTACTTC. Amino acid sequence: CASSLESRLLVYEQYF.